Presented here are 16 T cell receptor beta chains from one specimen sequenced in a study of naive and memory T cell subsets. TCR cDNA received a 3' ligated oligonucleotide that carried a UMI. Ligated cDNA underwent four rounds of PCR with nested alpha and beta constant region primers and SP2. A single record per CDR3 protein comes from TCRdb applying MiXCR to the 5' RACE reads. The data hold fewer than 40,000 distinct CDR3 sequences, with roughly 17% observed a single time. The receptors were gathered from a female donor in good health.

This clonotype has just a few counts. This sequence joins TRBV6-5 and TRBJ1-1; 7 bases are a match to TRBD1. With 6 bases clipped from V and 1 base from J, the junction kept 8 bases outside the gene matches. Germline CDR1 reads MNHEY; CDR2 reads SVGAGI. This CDR3 comprises 15 residues. CDR3: CASSHGTARNTEAFF. CDR3 sequence (DNA): TGTGCCAGCAGCCACGGGACAGCCAGGAACACTGAAGCTTTCTTT.

This clonotype was detected only a few times. The rearrangement links TRBV5-6 to TRBJ1-1, with D hard to call. Germline loops: CDR1 SGHDT, CDR2 YYEEEE. Trimming took 4 bases from V and 0 from J, leaving 4 bases between them. This CDR3 region has 12 residues. CDR3 DNA sequence: TGTGCCAGCAGCACGATGAACACTGAAGCTTTCTTT. Amino acids: CASSTMNTEAFF.

This sequence joins TRBV6-1 and TRBJ1-2, with TRBD1 as a possible D gene (6 bases). CDR1 and CDR2 (germline): MNHNS, SASEGT. This CDR3 has 14 residues. The V and J ends lost 3 bases and 5 bases respectively, with 13 bases between them. The CDR3 nucleotides are TGTGCCAGCAGTGATGGGGGCACCGATTATGGCTACACCTTC. It translates to CASSDGGTDYGYTF.

This clonotype was counted ten times or more. The chain combines TRBV4-2 with TRBJ2-3, with TRBD2 matching over 7 bases. The CDR3 totals 17 residues. The germline V gene encodes CDR1 LGHNA and CDR2 YNFKEQ. V lost 3 bases and J lost 0; bases outside the gene matches: 9. Here the CDR3 DNA reads TGTGCCAGCAGCCACGATTTAGCGGGCTCTAGCACAGATACGCAGTATTTT. Its translation: CASSHDLAGSSTDTQYF.

This clonotype occurred many times. The chain carries TRBV6-1 and TRBJ1-5, with 7 bases aligning to TRBD1. Germline V gene lookup returns CDR1 MNHNS and CDR2 SASEGT. The CDR3 consists of 16 residues. Trimming cost V 5 bases and J 0 bases; bases outside gene matches: 7. CDR3 sequence reads: CASSTKTGHSNQPQHF. The CDR3 coding sequence is TGTGCCAGCAGTACTAAGACAGGGCATAGCAATCAGCCCCAGCATTTT.

This clonotype was detected a few times. The chain is built from TRBV29-1 and TRBJ2-2, with D tentatively TRBD1 (5 bases). There are 13 residues in the CDR3. With 4 bases removed from V and 7 bases from J, the gap between germline ends came to 13 bases. The germline V gene encodes CDR1 SQVTM and CDR2 ANQGSEA. This CDR3 is CSVGQLDLGELFF. The CDR3 DNA is TGCAGCGTTGGACAGCTCGATCTCGGGGAGCTGTTTTTT.

A remark on this clonotype: A much larger clone differs from this one at a single base, so this may be a read error. V and J are TRBV11-2 and TRBJ1-2; TRBD1 matches at 11 bases. Germline values: CDR1 SGHAT, CDR2 FQNNGV. The CDR3 is 15 amino acids. Trimming took 5 bases from V and 12 from J; bases not matched to a gene: 14. The CDR3 is CASSGWGQGEEGDTF. In nucleotides, the CDR3 is TGTGCCAGCAGCGGATGGGGACAGGGGGAAGAGGGCGACACCTTC.

This clonotype was recorded a few times. The V and J genes are TRBV5-1 and TRBJ2-6; a possible D gene is TRBD2 (5 bases). The germline gives CDR1 SGHRS, CDR2 YFSETQ. This CDR3 region has 18 residues. Trimming pared 2 bases from V and 0 bases from J, leaving 15 bases between. The CDR3 sequence: CASSFNSGESSGANVLTF. CDR3 DNA: TGCGCCAGCAGCTTCAATTCCGGGGAGAGCTCTGGGGCCAACGTCCTGACTTTC. Complete variable domain (other parts from reference TRBV5-1 and TRBJ2-6): KAGVTQTPRYLIKTRGQQVTLSCSPISGHRSVSWYQQTPGQGLQFLFEYFSETQRNKGNFPGRFSGRQFSNSRSEMNVSTLELGDSALYLCASSFNSGESSGANVLTFGAGSRLTVL.

This clonotype was counted only a few times. The chain employs TRBV5-1 and TRBJ1-1, with D tentatively TRBD1 (5 bases). The CDR3 has 13 amino acids. Germline V lookup: CDR1 SGHRS, CDR2 YFSETQ. Trimming stripped 2 bases from V and 10 bases from J, with 15 bases between. This chain's CDR3 is CASSLDRDFPAFF. CDR3 coding DNA: TGCGCCAGCAGCTTAGACAGAGACTTTCCAGCTTTCTTT.

The genes are TRBV5-1 and TRBJ1-3, with TRBD1 matching 10 bases. The germline V gene has CDR1 SGHRS and CDR2 YFSETQ. Losses at the gene ends were 4 bases for V and 4 bases for J; bases not matched to a gene: 5. This CDR3 comprises 15 residues. CDR3 bases: TGCGCCAGCAGCACCTGGGACAGGGGCGGAAACACCATATATTTT. Translation: CASSTWDRGGNTIYF.

This clonotype has at least ten counts. The chain couples TRBV11-1 to TRBJ1-1, with D possibly TRBD1 on 5 matching bases. This CDR3 region has 14 residues. CDR1 and CDR2 (germline): SGHAT, FQDESV (reference sequence). V was clipped by 1 base and J by 3 bases, with 9 bases between them. The CDR3 sequence is CASSLVSGDTEAFF. The CDR3, as DNA: TGTGCCAGCAGCTTAGTTTCGGGGGACACTGAAGCTTTCTTT. Together with reference TRBV11-1 and TRBJ1-1, the CDR3 gives the full variable domain: EAEVAQSPRYKITEKSQAVAFWCDPISGHATLYWYRQILGQGPELLVQFQDESVVDDSQLPKDRFSAERLKGVDSTLKIQPAELGDSAMYLCASSLVSGDTEAFFGQGTRLTVV.

This chain uses TRBV3-1 with TRBJ2-2; D gene uncertain. V gave up 1 base and J gave up 1 base, with 4 bases separating them. CDR1 is LGHDT and CDR2 is YNNKEL in the germline V gene (reference sequence). This CDR3 region has 14 residues. CDR3 sequence reads: CASSQGQNTGELFF. In DNA form, the CDR3 reads TGTGCCAGCAGCCAAGGACAGAACACCGGGGAGCTGTTTTTT.

This clonotype was detected many times. The chain carries TRBV6-5 and TRBJ2-3; the D gene is possibly TRBD2 (6 bases). The V end was cut by 2 bases, the J end by 3 bases, with 15 bases between. Germline V gene lookup returns CDR1 MNHEY and CDR2 SVGAGI. The CDR3 is made up of 16 amino acids. CDR3 in amino acids: CASSYIGGVKTDTQYF. The DNA for the CDR3 is TGTGCCAGCAGTTACATTGGCGGGGTTAAGACAGATACGCAGTATTTT.

The chain recombines TRBV6-4 with TRBJ2-3; D is undetermined. This CDR3 is 14 amino acids long. Between the trimmed V and J ends, which lost 3 bases and 0 bases, there was a span of 7 bases. Looked up from germline, CDR1 is MRHNA and CDR2 is SNTAGT. The CDR3 DNA follows: TGTGCCAGCAGTGAAAGGCCTAGCACAGATACGCAGTATTTT. Translation gives CASSERPSTDTQYF.

This clonotype was counted between two and nine times. The chain has TRBV7-9 and TRBJ2-7; D is perhaps TRBD2 (6 bases). The germline V and J ends were trimmed by 5 bases and 5 bases, with 16 bases remaining between them. CDR3 length equals 14 residues. Germline CDR1 reads SEHNR; CDR2 reads FQNEAQ (reference sequence). The CDR3 nucleotides read TGTGCCAGCAGCCGAGGGCCGGGGGACGACGAGCAGTACTTC. Encoded protein: CASSRGPGDDEQYF.

This chain connects TRBV5-1 to TRBJ2-4; a possible D gene is TRBD2 (7 bases). Looked up from germline, CDR1 is SGHRS and CDR2 is YFSETQ. V was pared by 1 base and J by 6 bases, with 17 bases between. The CDR3 covers 16 residues. CDR3 nucleotide sequence: TGCGCCAGCAGCTTGCGTGCGGGGGCGAGGATAAACATTCAGTACTTC. Amino acid sequence: CASSLRAGARINIQYF.